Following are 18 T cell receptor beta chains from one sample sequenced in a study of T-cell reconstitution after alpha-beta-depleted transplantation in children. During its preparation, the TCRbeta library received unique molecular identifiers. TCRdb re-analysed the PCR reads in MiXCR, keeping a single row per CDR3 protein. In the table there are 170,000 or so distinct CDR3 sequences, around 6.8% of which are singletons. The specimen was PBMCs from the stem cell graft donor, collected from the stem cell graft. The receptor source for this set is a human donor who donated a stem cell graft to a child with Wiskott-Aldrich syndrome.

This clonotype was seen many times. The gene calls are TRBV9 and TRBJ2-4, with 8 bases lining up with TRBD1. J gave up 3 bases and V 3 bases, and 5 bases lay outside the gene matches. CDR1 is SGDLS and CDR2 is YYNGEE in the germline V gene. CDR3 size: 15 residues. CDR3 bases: TGTGCCAGCAGCGCCACGGGGACAGGCAAAAACATTCAGTACTTC. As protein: CASSATGTGKNIQYF.

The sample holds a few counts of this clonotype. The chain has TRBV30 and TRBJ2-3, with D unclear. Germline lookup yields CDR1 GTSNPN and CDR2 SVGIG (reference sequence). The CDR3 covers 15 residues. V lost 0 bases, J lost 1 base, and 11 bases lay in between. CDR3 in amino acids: CAWSVGLLGTDTQYF. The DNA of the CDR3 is TGTGCCTGGAGTGTTGGGCTCCTAGGCACAGATACGCAGTATTTT.

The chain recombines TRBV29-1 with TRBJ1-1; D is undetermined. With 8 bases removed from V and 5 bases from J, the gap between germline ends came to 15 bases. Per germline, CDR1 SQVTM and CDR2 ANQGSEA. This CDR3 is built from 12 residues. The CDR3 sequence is CSLQVMGTEAFF. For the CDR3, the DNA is TGCAGCCTACAAGTAATGGGTACTGAAGCTTTCTTT.

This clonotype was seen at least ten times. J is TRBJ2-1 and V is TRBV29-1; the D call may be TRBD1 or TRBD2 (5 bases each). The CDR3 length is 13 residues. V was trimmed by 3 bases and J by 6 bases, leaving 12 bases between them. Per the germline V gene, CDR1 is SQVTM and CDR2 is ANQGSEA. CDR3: CSVDSGTANEQFF. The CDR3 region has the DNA TGCAGCGTTGATTCCGGGACCGCCAATGAGCAGTTCTTC.

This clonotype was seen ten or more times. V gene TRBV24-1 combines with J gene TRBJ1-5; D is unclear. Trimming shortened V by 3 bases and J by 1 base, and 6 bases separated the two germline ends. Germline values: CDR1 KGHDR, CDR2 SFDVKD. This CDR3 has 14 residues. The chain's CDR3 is CATSDPGSNQPQHF. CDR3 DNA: TGTGCCACCAGTGATCCGGGCAGCAATCAGCCCCAGCATTTT.

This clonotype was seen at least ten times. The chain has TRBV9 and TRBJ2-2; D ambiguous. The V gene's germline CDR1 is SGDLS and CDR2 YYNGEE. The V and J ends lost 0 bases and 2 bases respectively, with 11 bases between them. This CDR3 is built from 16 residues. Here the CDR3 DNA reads TGTGCCAGCAGCGTAGCGTCGGCATACAACACCGGGGAGCTGTTTTTT. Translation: CASSVASAYNTGELFF.

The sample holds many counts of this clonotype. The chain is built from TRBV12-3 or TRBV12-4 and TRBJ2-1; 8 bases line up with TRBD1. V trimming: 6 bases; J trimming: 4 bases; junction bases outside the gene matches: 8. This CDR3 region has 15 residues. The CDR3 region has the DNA TGTGCCAGCAGCGTACGGACAGGGACTTACAATGAGCAGTTCTTC. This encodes CASSVRTGTYNEQFF.

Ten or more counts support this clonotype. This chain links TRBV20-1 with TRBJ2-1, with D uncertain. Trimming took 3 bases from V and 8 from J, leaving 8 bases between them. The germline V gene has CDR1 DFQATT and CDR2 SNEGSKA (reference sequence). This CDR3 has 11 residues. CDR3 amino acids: CSASVTDEQFF. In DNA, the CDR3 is TGCAGTGCTAGTGTAACGGATGAGCAGTTCTTC.

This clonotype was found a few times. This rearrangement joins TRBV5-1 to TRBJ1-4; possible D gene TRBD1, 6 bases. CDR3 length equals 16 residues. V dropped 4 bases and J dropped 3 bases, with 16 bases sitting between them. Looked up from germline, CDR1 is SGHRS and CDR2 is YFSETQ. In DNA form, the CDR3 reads TGCGCCAGCAGCCGTACAGGGTCTTCAGCTAATGAAAAACTGTTTTTT. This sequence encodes CASSRTGSSANEKLFF.

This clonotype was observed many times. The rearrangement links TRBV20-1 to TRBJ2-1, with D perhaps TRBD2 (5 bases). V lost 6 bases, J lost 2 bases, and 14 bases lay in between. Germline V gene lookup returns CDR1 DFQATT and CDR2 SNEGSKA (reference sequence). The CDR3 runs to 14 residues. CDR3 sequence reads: CSARSAVTYNEQFF. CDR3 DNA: TGCAGTGCCCGGTCAGCGGTAACCTACAATGAGCAGTTCTTC.

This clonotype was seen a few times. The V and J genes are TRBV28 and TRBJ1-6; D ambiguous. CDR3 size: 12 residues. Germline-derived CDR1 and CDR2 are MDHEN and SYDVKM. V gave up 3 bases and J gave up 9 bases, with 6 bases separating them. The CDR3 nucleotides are TGTGCCAGCAGTTTGGTGGGTTCACCCCTCCACTTT. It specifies CASSLVGSPLHF.

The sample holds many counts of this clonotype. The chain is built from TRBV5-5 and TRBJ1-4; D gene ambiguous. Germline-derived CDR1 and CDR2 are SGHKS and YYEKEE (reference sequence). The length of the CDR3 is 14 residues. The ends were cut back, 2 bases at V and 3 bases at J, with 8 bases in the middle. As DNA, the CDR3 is TGTGCCAGCAGCTTACCAGGTGCTAATGAAAAACTGTTTTTT. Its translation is CASSLPGANEKLFF.

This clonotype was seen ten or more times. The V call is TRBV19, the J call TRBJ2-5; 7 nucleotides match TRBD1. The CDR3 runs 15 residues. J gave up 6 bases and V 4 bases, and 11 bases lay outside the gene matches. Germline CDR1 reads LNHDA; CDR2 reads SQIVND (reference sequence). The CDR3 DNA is TGTGCCAGTAGTACCCCAGGGGGACAGTACAAGACCCAGTACTTC. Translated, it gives CASSTPGGQYKTQYF.

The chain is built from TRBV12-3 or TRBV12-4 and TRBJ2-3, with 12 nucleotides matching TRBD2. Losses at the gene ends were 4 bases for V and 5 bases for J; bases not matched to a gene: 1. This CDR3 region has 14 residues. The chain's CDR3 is CASSWGLAGDTQYF. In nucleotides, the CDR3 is TGTGCCAGCAGTTGGGGACTAGCGGGAGATACGCAGTATTTT.

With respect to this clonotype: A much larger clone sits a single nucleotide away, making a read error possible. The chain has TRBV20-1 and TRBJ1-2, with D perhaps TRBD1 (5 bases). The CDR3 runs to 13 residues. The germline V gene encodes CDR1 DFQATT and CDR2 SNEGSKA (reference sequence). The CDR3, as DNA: TGCTGTGCTTGGGACGCCGCTAACTATGGCTACACCTTC. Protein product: CCAWDAANYGYTF.

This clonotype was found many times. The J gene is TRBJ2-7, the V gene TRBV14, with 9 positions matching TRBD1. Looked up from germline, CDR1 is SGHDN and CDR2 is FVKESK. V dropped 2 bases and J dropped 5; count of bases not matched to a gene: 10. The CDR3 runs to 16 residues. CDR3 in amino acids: CASSQRGQGVFDEQYF. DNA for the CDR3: TGTGCCAGCAGCCAACGGGGACAGGGCGTTTTCGACGAGCAGTACTTC.

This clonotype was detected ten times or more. CDR3 sequence: CASSAPNTDTQYF. The CDR3 DNA is TGTGCCAGCAGCGCTCCAAACACAGATACGCAGTATTTT. The chain uses TRBV9 and TRBJ2-3; D gene uncertain. Trimming took 3 bases from V and 2 from J, leaving 7 bases between them. This CDR3 is 13 amino acids long. The germline gives CDR1 SGDLS, CDR2 YYNGEE.

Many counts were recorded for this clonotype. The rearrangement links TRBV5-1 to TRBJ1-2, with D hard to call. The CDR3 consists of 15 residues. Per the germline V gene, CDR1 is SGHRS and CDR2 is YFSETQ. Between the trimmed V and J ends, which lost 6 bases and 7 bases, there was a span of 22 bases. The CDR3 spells CASTPNDPYSFGYTF. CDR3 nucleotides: TGCGCCAGCACACCCAACGATCCTTACAGCTTTGGCTACACCTTC.